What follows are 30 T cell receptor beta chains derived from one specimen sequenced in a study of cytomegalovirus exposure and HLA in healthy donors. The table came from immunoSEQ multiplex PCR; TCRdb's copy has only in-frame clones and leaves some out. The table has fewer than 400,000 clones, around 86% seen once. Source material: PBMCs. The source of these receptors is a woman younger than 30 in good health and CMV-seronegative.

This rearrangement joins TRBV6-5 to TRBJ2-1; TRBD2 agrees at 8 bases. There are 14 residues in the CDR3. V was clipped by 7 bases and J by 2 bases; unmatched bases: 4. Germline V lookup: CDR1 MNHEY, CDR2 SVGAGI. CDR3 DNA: TGTGCCAGCAAAGCGGGAGCGACCTACAATGAGCAGTTCTTC. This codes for CASKAGATYNEQFF.

CDR3 bases: TGTGCCAGCAGCTTTAGTCAGGGTCGGGAGACCCAGTACTTC. It yields the protein CASSFSQGRETQYF. The J gene is TRBJ2-5, the V gene TRBV7-2; a weak D match, TRBD1 (5 bases). V lost 3 bases, J lost 5 bases, and 13 bases lay in between. The CDR3 length is 14 residues. Germline V gene lookup returns CDR1 SGHTA and CDR2 FQGNSA.

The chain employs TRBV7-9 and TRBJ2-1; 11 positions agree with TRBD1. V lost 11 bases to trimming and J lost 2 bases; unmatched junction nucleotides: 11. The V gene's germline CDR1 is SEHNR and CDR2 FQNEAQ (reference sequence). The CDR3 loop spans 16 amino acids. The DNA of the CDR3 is TGTGCCGGGCTAGGCGGGACAGGGGGTCCCTACAATGAGCAGTTCTTC. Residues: CAGLGGTGGPYNEQFF.

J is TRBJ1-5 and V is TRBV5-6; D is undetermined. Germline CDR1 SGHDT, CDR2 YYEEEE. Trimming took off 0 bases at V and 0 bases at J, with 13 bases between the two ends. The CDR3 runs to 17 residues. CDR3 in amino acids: CASSLGRLRDSNQPQHF. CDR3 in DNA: TGTGCCAGCAGCTTGGGGCGGCTGAGAGATAGCAATCAGCCCCAGCATTTT. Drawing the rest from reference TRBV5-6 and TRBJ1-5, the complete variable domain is DAGVTQSPTHLIKTRGQQVTLRCSPKSGHDTVSWYQQALGQGPQFIFQYYEEEERQRGNFPDRFSGHQFPNYSSELNVNALLLGDSALYLCASSLGRLRDSNQPQHFGDGTRLSIL.

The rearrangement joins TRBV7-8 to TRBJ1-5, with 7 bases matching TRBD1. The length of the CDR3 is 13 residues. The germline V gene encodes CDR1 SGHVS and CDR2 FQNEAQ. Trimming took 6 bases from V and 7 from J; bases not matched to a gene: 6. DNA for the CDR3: TGTGCCAGCAGTAGGGGGCGGCGGCAGCCCCAGCATTTT. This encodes CASSRGRRQPQHF.

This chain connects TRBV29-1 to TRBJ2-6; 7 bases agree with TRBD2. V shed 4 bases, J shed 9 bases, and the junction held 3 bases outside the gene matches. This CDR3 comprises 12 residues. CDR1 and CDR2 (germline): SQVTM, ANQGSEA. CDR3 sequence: CSVGGEGNVLTF. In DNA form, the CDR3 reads TGCAGCGTTGGCGGGGAGGGCAACGTCCTGACTTTC. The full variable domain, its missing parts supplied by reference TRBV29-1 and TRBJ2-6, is SAVISQKPSRDICQRGTSLTIQCQVDSQVTMMFWYRQQPGQSLTLIATANQGSEATYESGFVIDKFPISRPNLTFSTLTVSNMSPEDSSIYLCSVGGEGNVLTFGAGSRLTVL.

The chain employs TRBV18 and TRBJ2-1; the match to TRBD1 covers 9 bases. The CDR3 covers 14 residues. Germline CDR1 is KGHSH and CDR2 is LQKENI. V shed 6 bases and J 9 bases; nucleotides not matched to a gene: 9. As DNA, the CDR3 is TGTGCCAGCTCCCCCGGGACAGGGTCTATTGAGCAGTTCTTC. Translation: CASSPGTGSIEQFF.

CDR3 bases: TGTGCCAGCAGCCAAGATCCCGAAAAGGAGGCTTTCTTT. Translating gives CASSQDPEKEAFF. J is TRBJ1-1 and V is TRBV4-2, with no clear D. The CDR3 sequence is 13 residues long. Germline lookup yields CDR1 LGHNA and CDR2 YNFKEQ. Trimming removed 0 bases at V and 11 bases at J, with 13 bases between.

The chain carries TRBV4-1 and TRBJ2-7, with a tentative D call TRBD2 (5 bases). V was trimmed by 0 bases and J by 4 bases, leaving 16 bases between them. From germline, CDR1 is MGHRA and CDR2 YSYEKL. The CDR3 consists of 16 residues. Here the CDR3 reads CASSQERRPDWYEQYF. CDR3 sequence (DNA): TGCGCCAGCAGCCAAGAAAGGAGGCCTGATTGGTACGAGCAGTACTTC.

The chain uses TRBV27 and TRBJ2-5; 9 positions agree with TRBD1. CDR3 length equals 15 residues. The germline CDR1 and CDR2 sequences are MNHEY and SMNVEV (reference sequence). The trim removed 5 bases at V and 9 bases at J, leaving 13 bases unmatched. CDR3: CASSVKPGTGLAQYF. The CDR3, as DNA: TGTGCCAGCAGTGTAAAGCCCGGGACAGGGTTAGCCCAGTACTTC.

CDR3 loop: CATSRAIDGGNEQYF. The CDR3, as DNA: TGTGCCACTTCCCGGGCCATAGACGGAGGAAACGAGCAGTACTTC. V is TRBV5-4 and J is TRBJ2-7; D is possibly TRBD2 (5 bases). The CDR3 contains 15 residues. Trimming cost V 9 bases and J 5 bases, with 24 bases left between them. From germline, CDR1 is SGHNT and CDR2 YYREEE (reference sequence).

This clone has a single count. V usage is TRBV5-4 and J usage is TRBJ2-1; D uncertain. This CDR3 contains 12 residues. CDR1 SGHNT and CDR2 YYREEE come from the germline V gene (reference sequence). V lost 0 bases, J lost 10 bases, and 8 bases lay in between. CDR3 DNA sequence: TGTGCCAGCAGCTTGGCAGGTAGGGAGCAGTTCTTC. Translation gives CASSLAGREQFF.

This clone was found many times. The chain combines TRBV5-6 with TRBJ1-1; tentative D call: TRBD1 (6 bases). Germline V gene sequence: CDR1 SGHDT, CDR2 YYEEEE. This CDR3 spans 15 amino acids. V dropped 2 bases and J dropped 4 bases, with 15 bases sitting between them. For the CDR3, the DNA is TGTGCCAGCAGCTTCCTGATCCGAGGGGGCACTGAAGCTTTCTTT. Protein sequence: CASSFLIRGGTEAFF.

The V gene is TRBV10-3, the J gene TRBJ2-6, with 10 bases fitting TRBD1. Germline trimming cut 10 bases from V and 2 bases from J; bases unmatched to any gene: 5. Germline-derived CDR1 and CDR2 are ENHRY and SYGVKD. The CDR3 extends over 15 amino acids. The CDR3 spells CATGQGGTGANVLTF. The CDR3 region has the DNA TGTGCCACAGGACAGGGGGGTACTGGGGCCAACGTCCTGACTTTC.

This chain's CDR3 is CASSLVGTGRLNTIYF. CDR3 nucleotides: TGTGCCAGCAGCTTGGTTGGGACAGGGCGCCTTAACACCATATATTTT. The chain carries TRBV5-6 and TRBJ1-3, with 9 bases aligning to TRBD1. The CDR3 covers 16 residues. Germline loops: CDR1 SGHDT, CDR2 YYEEEE. V dropped 0 bases and J dropped 7; count of bases not matched to a gene: 8. Filled out from reference TRBV5-6 and TRBJ1-3, the complete variable domain reads DAGVTQSPTHLIKTRGQQVTLRCSPKSGHDTVSWYQQALGQGPQFIFQYYEEEERQRGNFPDRFSGHQFPNYSSELNVNALLLGDSALYLCASSLVGTGRLNTIYFGEGSWLTVV.

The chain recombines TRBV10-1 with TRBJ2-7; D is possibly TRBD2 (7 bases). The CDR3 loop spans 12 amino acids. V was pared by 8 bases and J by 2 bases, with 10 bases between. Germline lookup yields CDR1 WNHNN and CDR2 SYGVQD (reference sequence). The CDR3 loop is CASGGAAYEQYF. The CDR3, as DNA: TGCGCCAGCGGGGGGGCAGCCTACGAGCAGTACTTC.

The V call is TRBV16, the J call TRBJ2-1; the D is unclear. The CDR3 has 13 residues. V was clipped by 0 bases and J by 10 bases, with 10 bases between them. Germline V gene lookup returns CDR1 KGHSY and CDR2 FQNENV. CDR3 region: CASSQSGVPEQFF. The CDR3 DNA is TGTGCCAGCAGCCAATCCGGAGTTCCGGAGCAGTTCTTC.

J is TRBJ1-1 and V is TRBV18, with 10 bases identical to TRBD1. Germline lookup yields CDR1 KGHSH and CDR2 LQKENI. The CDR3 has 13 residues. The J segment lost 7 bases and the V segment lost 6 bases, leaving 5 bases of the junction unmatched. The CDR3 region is CASSMRDRGEAFF. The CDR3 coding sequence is TGTGCCAGCTCGATGCGGGACAGGGGTGAAGCTTTCTTT.

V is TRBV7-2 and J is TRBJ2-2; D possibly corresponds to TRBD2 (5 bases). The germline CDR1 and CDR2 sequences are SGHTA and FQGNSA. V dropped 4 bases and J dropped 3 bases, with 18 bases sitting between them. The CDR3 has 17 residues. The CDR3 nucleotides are TGTGCCAGCAGCTCCAGGTTGGGGTCGAGGGACACCGGGGAGCTGTTTTTT. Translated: CASSSRLGSRDTGELFF.

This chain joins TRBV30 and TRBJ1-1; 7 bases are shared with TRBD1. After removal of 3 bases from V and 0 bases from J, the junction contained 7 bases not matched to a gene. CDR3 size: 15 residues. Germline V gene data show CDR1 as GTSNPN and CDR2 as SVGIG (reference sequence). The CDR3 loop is CAWSPTGTVNTEAFF. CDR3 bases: TGTGCCTGGAGCCCCACCGGGACAGTGAACACTGAAGCTTTCTTT.

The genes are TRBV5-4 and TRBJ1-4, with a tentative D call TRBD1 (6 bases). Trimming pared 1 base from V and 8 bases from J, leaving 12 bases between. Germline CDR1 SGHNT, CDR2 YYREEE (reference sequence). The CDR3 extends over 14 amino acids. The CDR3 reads CASSLRDTEEKLFF. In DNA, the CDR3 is TGTGCCAGCAGCTTGAGGGACACTGAAGAAAAACTGTTTTTT. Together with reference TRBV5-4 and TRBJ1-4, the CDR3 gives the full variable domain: ETGVTQSPTHLIKTRGQQVTLRCSSQSGHNTVSWYQQALGQGPQFIFQYYREEENGRGNFPPRFSGLQFPNYSSELNVNALELDDSALYLCASSLRDTEEKLFFGSGTQLSVL.

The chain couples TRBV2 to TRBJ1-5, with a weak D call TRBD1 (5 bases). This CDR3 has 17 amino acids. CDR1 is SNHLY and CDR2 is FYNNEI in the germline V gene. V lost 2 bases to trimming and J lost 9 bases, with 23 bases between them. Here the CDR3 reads CASSEKAGGAGSSPQHF. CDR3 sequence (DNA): TGTGCCAGCAGTGAAAAGGCAGGCGGTGCAGGGTCCTCGCCCCAGCATTTT.

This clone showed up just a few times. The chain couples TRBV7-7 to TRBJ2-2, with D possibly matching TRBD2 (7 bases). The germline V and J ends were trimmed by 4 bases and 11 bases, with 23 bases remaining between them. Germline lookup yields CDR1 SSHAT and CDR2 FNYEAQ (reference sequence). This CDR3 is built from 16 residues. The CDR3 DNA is TGTGCCAGCAGCTCAAACCCCGGGGGGCAGGGTACCGAGCTGTTTTTT. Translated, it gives CASSSNPGGQGTELFF.

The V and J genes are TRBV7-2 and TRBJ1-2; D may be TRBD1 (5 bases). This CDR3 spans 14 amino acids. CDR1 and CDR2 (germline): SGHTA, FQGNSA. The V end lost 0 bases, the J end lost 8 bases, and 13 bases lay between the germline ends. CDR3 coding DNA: TGTGCCAGCAGCTTAGCGCGCGGGGGTGAAGGCTACACCTTC. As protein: CASSLARGGEGYTF.

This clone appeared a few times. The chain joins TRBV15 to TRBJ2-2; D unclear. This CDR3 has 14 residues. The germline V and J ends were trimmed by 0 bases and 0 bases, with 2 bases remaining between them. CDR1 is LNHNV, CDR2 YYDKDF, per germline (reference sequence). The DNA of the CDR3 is TGTGCCACCAGCAGAGACTCGAACACCGGGGAGCTGTTTTTT. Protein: CATSRDSNTGELFF.

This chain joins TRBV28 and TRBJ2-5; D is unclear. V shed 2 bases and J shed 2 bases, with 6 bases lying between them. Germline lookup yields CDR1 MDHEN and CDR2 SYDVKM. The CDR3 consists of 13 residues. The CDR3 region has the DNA TGTGCCAGCAGTTTAGCGGTTCAAGAGACCCAGTACTTC. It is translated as CASSLAVQETQYF.

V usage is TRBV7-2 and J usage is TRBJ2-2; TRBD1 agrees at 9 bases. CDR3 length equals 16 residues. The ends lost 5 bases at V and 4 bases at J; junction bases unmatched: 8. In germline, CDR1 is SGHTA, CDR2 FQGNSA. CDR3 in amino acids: CASSPTGQGSTGELFF. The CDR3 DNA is TGTGCCAGCAGCCCGACGGGACAGGGTAGCACCGGGGAGCTGTTTTTT.

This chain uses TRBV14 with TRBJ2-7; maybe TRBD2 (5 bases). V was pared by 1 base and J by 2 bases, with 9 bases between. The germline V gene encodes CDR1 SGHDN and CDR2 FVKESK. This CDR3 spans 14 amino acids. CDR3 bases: TGTGCCAGCAGCCAAGTCGGGGTAACCTACGAGCAGTACTTC. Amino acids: CASSQVGVTYEQYF.

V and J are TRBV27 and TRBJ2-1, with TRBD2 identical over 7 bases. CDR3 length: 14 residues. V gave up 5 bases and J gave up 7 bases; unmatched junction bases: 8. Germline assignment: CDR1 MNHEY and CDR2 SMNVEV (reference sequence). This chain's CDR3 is CASSPVEAGNEQFF. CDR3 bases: TGTGCCAGCAGTCCAGTGGAAGCGGGGAATGAGCAGTTCTTC.

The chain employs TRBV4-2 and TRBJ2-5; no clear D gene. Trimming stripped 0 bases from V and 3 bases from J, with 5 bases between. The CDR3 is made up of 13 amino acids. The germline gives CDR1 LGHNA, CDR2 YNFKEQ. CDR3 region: CASSQDPEETQYF. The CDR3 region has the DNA TGTGCCAGCAGCCAAGATCCAGAAGAGACCCAGTACTTC.